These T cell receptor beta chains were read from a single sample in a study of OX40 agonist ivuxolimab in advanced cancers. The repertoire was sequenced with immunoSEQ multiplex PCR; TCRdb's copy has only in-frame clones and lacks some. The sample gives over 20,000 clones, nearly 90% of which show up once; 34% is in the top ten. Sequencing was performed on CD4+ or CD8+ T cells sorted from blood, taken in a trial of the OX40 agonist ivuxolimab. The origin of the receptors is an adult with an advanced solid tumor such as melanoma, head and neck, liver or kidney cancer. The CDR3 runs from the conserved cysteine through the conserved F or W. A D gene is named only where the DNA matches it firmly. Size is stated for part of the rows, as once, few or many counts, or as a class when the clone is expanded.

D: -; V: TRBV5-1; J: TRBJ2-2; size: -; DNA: TGCGCCAGCAGCTTTGTGTCGGGATCGAACACCGGGGAGCTGTTTTTT; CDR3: CASSFVSGSNTGELFF
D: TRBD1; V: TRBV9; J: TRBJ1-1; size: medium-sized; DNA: TGTGCCAGCAGCGCGACAGGGTATTGGACTGAAGCTTTCTTT; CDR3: CASSATGYWTEAFF
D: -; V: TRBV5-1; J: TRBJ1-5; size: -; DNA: TGCGCCAGCAGCTTGTCTCCCGGAGATCAGCCCCAGCATTTT; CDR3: CASSLSPGDQPQHF
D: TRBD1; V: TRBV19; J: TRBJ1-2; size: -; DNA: TGTGCCAGTAGTATTAATGGCGGGACAGGGGTCCTTGGCTACACCTTC; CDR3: CASSINGGTGVLGYTF
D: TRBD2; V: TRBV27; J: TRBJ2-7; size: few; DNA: TGTGCCAGCAGTGGGACTAGCTACGAGCAGTACTTC; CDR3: CASSGTSYEQYF
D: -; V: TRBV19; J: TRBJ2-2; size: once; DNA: TGTGCCACTTGGGGTGGGCAGCTGTTTTTT; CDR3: CATWGGQLFF
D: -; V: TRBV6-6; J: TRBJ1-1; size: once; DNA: TGTGCCAGCAGTTATGGGTATAGGGGCACTGAAGCTTTCTTT; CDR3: CASSYGYRGTEAFF
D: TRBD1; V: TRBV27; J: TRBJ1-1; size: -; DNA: TGTGCCAGCAGTTTTACAATCATGGACAGGGGTACTGAAGCTTTCTTT; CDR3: CASSFTIMDRGTEAFF
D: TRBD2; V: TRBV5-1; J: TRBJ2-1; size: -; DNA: TGCGCCAGCAGCAGCGAACTAGCGGGAGTGGGCAATGAGCAGTTCTTC; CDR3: CASSSELAGVGNEQFF
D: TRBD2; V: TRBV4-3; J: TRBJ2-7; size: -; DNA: TGCGCCAGCAGCCAAGATCGACTAGCGGGCCGATACGAGCAGTACTTC; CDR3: CASSQDRLAGRYEQYF
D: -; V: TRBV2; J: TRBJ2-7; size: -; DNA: TGTGCCAGCAGGGAGGAGCCAGGGGCGTACGAGCAGTACTTC; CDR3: CASREEPGAYEQYF
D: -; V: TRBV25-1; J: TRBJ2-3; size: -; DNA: TGTGCCAGCCAAGACAGTCCAGATACGCAGTATTTT; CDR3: CASQDSPDTQYF
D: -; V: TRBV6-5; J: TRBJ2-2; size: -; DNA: TGTGCCAGCAGTTATGATTCGGGAGTGAACACCGGGGAGCTGTTTTTT; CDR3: CASSYDSGVNTGELFF
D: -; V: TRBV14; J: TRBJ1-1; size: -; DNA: TGTGCCAGCAGCCAAGGTCATCCCGACGGGGCTTTCTTT; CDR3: CASSQGHPDGAFF
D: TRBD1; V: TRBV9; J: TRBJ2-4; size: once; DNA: TGTGCCAGCAGCGATGGGACAGAAAACATTCAGTACTTC; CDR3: CASSDGTENIQYF
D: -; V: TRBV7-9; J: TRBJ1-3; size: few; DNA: TGTGCCAGCAGCCCCCCCACAAGCTCTGGAAACACCATATATTTT; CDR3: CASSPPTSSGNTIYF
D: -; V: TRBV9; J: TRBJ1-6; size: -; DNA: TGTGCCAGCGCAGGGTCTGGGGTGGACACCAATTCACCCCTCCACTTT; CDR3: CASAGSGVDTNSPLHF
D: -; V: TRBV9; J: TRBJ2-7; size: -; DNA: TGTGCCAGCAGCATAAGTAGTGGTGAGCAGTACTTC; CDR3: CASSISSGEQYF
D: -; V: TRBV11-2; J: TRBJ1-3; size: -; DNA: TGTGCCAGCAGCGAGGTAGTGGGGGCGTATGGAAACACCATATATTTT; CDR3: CASSEVVGAYGNTIYF
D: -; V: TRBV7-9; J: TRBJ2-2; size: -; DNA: TGTGCCAGCACAAACGGGGAGTATGTCGGGGAGCTGTTTTTT; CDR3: CASTNGEYVGELFF